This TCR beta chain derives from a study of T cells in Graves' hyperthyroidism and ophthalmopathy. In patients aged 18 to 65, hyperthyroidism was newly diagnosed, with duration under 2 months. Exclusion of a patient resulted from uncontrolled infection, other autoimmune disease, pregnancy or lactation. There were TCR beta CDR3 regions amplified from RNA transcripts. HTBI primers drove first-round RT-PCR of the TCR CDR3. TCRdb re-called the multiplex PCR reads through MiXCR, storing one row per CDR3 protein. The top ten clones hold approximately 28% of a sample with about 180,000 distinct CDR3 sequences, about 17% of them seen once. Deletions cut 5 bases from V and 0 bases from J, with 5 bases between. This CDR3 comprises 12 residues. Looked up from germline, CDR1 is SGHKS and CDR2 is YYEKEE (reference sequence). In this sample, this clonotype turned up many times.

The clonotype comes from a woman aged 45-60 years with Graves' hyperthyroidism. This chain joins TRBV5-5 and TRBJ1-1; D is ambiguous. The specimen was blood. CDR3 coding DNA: TGTGCCAGCAGGACCCTGAACACTGAAGCTTTCTTT. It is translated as CASRTLNTEAFF.